A single sample is the source of the 26 T cell receptor beta chains below, sequenced in a study of blood T cell repertoires in COVID-19. The protocol was immunoSEQ multiplex PCR, while the TCRdb copy is restricted to in-frame clones and leaves out a portion. The repertoire consists of about 300,000 clones, with 70% to 90% occurring once and the leading ten covering approximately 5.4%. The sample taken for sequencing was PBMCs or T cells enriched from blood (not recorded which). These receptors were taken from a woman in her 30s who had recovered from COVID-19.

The sample holds many counts of this clone. The chain links TRBV5-1 to TRBJ1-1; TRBD1 agrees at 7 bases. Germline V gives CDR1 SGHRS, CDR2 YFSETQ. This CDR3 is 17 amino acids long. V lost 0 bases to trimming and J lost 5 bases; unmatched junction nucleotides: 13. The CDR3 DNA reads TGCGCCAGCAGCTTGGCCCTATCTCAGGGGGTTTGGACTGAAGCTTTCTTT. It is translated as CASSLALSQGVWTEAFF.

The J gene is TRBJ1-3, the V gene TRBV6-4; possible D gene TRBD1, 5 bases. Trimming removed 2 bases from V and 2 bases from J, with 7 bases in between. Germline V gene lookup returns CDR1 MRHNA and CDR2 SNTAGT. The length of the CDR3 is 14 residues. The chain's CDR3 is CASSDRGPGNTIYF. DNA for the CDR3: TGTGCCAGCAGTGACAGGGGCCCTGGAAACACCATATATTTT.

The sample holds one count of this clone. The V call is TRBV19, the J call TRBJ2-3, with D possibly being TRBD2 (7 bases). V was shortened by 5 bases and J by 4 bases, with 13 bases between the two germline ends. The germline V gene has CDR1 LNHDA and CDR2 SQIVND (reference sequence). CDR3 length: 14 amino acids. The CDR3 region is CASSGGAVADTQYF. The CDR3 coding sequence is TGTGCCAGTAGTGGGGGGGCCGTGGCAGATACGCAGTATTTT.

The chain employs TRBV29-1 and TRBJ1-2, with TRBD1 matching 8 bases. The CDR3 has 15 amino acids. After removal of 8 bases from V and 5 bases from J, the junction contained 16 bases not matched to a gene. Germline V gene sequence: CDR1 SQVTM, CDR2 ANQGSEA. CDR3 bases: TGCAGCATCGACAGGGGCTTGGTGGGTGGGTATGGCTACACCTTC. Residues: CSIDRGLVGGYGYTF. Complete variable domain (other parts from reference TRBV29-1 and TRBJ1-2): SAVISQKPSRDICQRGTSLTIQCQVDSQVTMMFWYRQQPGQSLTLIATANQGSEATYESGFVIDKFPISRPNLTFSTLTVSNMSPEDSSIYLCSIDRGLVGGYGYTFGSGTRLTVV.

This clone was counted a few times. The chain joins TRBV5-5 to TRBJ1-5; no firm D call. V was cut by 0 bases and J by 15 bases, with 16 bases left in between. The germline gives CDR1 SGHKS, CDR2 YYEKEE (reference sequence). This CDR3 is 13 amino acids long. As DNA, the CDR3 is TGTGCCAGCAGCTTGGCCTTGGCGGGTTTACTGCATTTT. It is translated as CASSLALAGLLHF.

The rearrangement uses TRBV9 and TRBJ1-4; 9 nucleotides agree with TRBD1. There are 15 residues in the CDR3. V lost 3 bases, J lost 5 bases, and 5 bases stayed unmatched. The V gene's germline CDR1 is SGDLS and CDR2 YYNGEE. CDR3: CASSAGGQGNEKLFF. DNA of the CDR3: TGTGCCAGCAGCGCCGGTGGACAGGGGAATGAAAAACTGTTTTTT.

The V and J genes are TRBV6-5 and TRBJ1-1; D call uncertain. The CDR3 length is 13 residues. V was cut by 6 bases and J by 5 bases, with 13 bases left in between. Germline values: CDR1 MNHEY, CDR2 SVGAGI. The CDR3 sequence is CASRREMGTEAFF. The CDR3, as DNA: TGTGCCAGCAGGAGGGAGATGGGAACTGAAGCTTTCTTT.

This clone has a handful of counts. The chain recombines TRBV7-8 with TRBJ1-3; D uncertain. CDR1 and CDR2 from the germline V gene are SGHVS and FQNEAQ. There are 14 residues in the CDR3. V was shortened by 10 bases and J by 0 bases, with 13 bases between the two germline ends. The CDR3 DNA reads TGTGCCACTTCACGTTTGAGCTCTGGAAACACCATATATTTT. As protein: CATSRLSSGNTIYF.

The rearrangement joins TRBV9 to TRBJ2-7; possibly TRBD2 for D (7 bases). The CDR3 contains 16 residues. V was pared by 5 bases and J by 2 bases, with 20 bases between. The germline gives CDR1 SGDLS, CDR2 YYNGEE. CDR3 in DNA: TGTGCCAGCAGTGAGAGGGGGGGATATCCCACCTACGAGCAGTACTTC. It yields the protein CASSERGGYPTYEQYF.

The J gene is TRBJ2-7, the V gene TRBV5-1; 7 nucleotides line up with TRBD2. There are 15 residues in the CDR3. From germline, CDR1 is SGHRS and CDR2 YFSETQ. The ends lost 3 bases at V and 3 bases at J; junction bases unmatched: 9. DNA of the CDR3: TGCGCCAGCAGCTATCGGGGGGAACGCCTCTACGAGCAGTACTTC. Its protein is CASSYRGERLYEQYF. The full variable domain, completed using reference TRBV5-1 and TRBJ2-7, is KAGVTQTPRYLIKTRGQQVTLSCSPISGHRSVSWYQQTPGQGLQFLFEYFSETQRNKGNFPGRFSGRQFSNSRSEMNVSTLELGDSALYLCASSYRGERLYEQYFGPGTRLTVT.

The J gene is TRBJ1-3, the V gene TRBV19, with 7 nucleotides matching TRBD1. Germline V gene lookup returns CDR1 LNHDA and CDR2 SQIVND (reference sequence). The V gene end was trimmed by 3 bases and the J gene end by 0 bases; junction bases not matched to a gene: 5. CDR3 length: 16 residues. The CDR3, as DNA: TGTGCCAGTAGTATCGCAGGGGGATCCTCTGGAAACACCATATATTTT. It yields the protein CASSIAGGSSGNTIYF.

The chain joins TRBV6-5 to TRBJ1-1; TRBD1 agrees at 11 bases. CDR3 length: 14 residues. Germline V CDR1 and CDR2: MNHEY, SVGAGI. The ends lost 6 bases at V and 5 bases at J; junction bases unmatched: 5. As DNA, the CDR3 is TGTGCCAGCAGAGCGGACAGGGGGCAGACTGAAGCTTTCTTT. Translating it yields CASRADRGQTEAFF.

The chain is built from TRBV27 and TRBJ2-1, with 7 bases fitting TRBD1. The length of the CDR3 is 15 residues. Looked up from germline, CDR1 is MNHEY and CDR2 is SMNVEV (reference sequence). Trimming removed 6 bases from V and 0 bases from J; junction bases left unmatched: 5. The DNA for the CDR3 is TGTGCCAGCAGAAAGGGGGCGACCTCCTACAATGAGCAGTTCTTC. The encoded protein is CASRKGATSYNEQFF.

This clone was detected only once. The chain links TRBV6-1 to TRBJ1-2, with a weak D call TRBD1 (6 bases). Germline V gene data show CDR1 as MNHNS and CDR2 as SASEGT. This CDR3 spans 15 amino acids. The V end lost 3 bases, the J end lost 1 base, and 12 bases lay between the germline ends. The CDR3 sequence: CASSEGALINYGYTF. The CDR3 nucleotides read TGTGCCAGCAGTGAGGGGGCCCTTATTAACTATGGCTACACCTTC.

The V and J genes are TRBV10-3 and TRBJ1-2; the D is unclear. Germline CDR1 ENHRY, CDR2 SYGVKD. The CDR3 contains 15 residues. Deletions cut 2 bases from V and 8 bases from J, with 18 bases between. CDR3 sequence reads: CAISEGDSGGRGYTF. The CDR3 coding sequence is TGTGCCATCAGTGAGGGGGATAGCGGCGGGCGAGGCTACACCTTC.

This sequence joins TRBV4-3 and TRBJ1-2, with D maybe TRBD1 (6 bases). This CDR3 comprises 15 residues. V was pared by 0 bases and J by 9 bases, with 17 bases between. CDR1 and CDR2 (germline): LGHNA, YSLEER. The CDR3 sequence is CASSQDRIGTFSYTF. The CDR3 DNA sequence: TGCGCCAGCAGCCAAGATAGAATAGGGACATTCAGCTACACCTTC.

The chain links TRBV19 to TRBJ1-5, with a tentative D call TRBD1 (5 bases). The CDR3 loop spans 15 amino acids. The V gene's germline CDR1 is LNHDA and CDR2 SQIVND (reference sequence). Trimming stripped 6 bases from V and 0 bases from J, with 12 bases between. The chain's CDR3 is CASSPTVLSNQPQHF. The CDR3 coding sequence is TGTGCCAGTAGCCCGACAGTTCTTAGCAATCAGCCCCAGCATTTT.

CDR3: CAWTGGSEAFF. The CDR3 DNA sequence: TGTGCCTGGACAGGGGGCTCTGAAGCTTTCTTT. This chain uses TRBV30 with TRBJ1-1, with 8 nucleotides matching TRBD1. V gave up 4 bases and J gave up 6 bases; unmatched junction bases: 1. The germline CDR1 and CDR2 sequences are GTSNPN and SVGIG (reference sequence). The length of the CDR3 is 11 residues.

The V gene is TRBV7-2, the J gene TRBJ1-4; 7 bases match TRBD1. The CDR3 consists of 15 residues. V shed 5 bases and J 7 bases; nucleotides not matched to a gene: 10. The germline V gene encodes CDR1 SGHTA and CDR2 FQGNSA. CDR3 nucleotides: TGTGCCAGCAGCCATATTGACAGGGCCGGTGAAAAACTGTTTTTT. Amino acids: CASSHIDRAGEKLFF.

The gene calls are TRBV7-2 and TRBJ1-3; weak D call: TRBD1 (5 bases). Germline CDR1 reads SGHTA; CDR2 reads FQGNSA. Trimming left V 4 bases short and J 0 bases short, with 13 bases between. The CDR3 contains 16 residues. The chain's CDR3 is CASSSQGAVSGNTIYF. CDR3 bases: TGTGCCAGCAGCTCCCAAGGGGCGGTCTCTGGAAACACCATATATTTT.

V usage is TRBV25-1 and J usage is TRBJ1-1; D is possibly TRBD1 (6 bases). Germline V lookup: CDR1 MGHDK, CDR2 SYGVNS. Trimming took 3 bases from V and 4 from J, leaving 21 bases between them. The CDR3 sequence is 17 residues long. This CDR3 reads CASSESLGAAGITEAFF. The CDR3 DNA reads TGTGCCAGCAGTGAGTCGCTGGGGGCGGCTGGTATCACTGAAGCTTTCTTT.

This rearrangement joins TRBV6-5 to TRBJ1-3, with D hard to call. V shed 6 bases and J shed 10 bases, with 13 bases lying between them. Germline lookup yields CDR1 MNHEY and CDR2 SVGAGI. CDR3 length equals 12 residues. The CDR3 bases are TGTGCCAGCAGCCCCGCTTCGGGAACCATATATTTT. Its translation: CASSPASGTIYF.

The chain has TRBV9 and TRBJ1-1; D unclear. The CDR3 has 14 amino acids. The V gene lost 0 bases and the J gene lost 2 bases, with 8 bases spanning the gap. Germline CDR1 SGDLS, CDR2 YYNGEE. The CDR3 reads CASSVGPVNTEAFF. CDR3 coding DNA: TGTGCCAGCAGCGTAGGTCCAGTAAACACTGAAGCTTTCTTT.

The V call is TRBV6-5, the J call TRBJ1-1; D is uncertain. Trimming stripped 6 bases from V and 6 bases from J, with 8 bases between. Germline lookup yields CDR1 MNHEY and CDR2 SVGAGI. CDR3 size: 11 residues. CDR3 nucleotides: TGTGCCAGCAGCAACGGTGCTGAAGCTTTCTTT. Translated: CASSNGAEAFF.

This chain links TRBV4-1 with TRBJ1-1, with unresolved D. V was cut by 4 bases and J by 7 bases, with 10 bases left in between. The CDR3 has 12 amino acids. Germline CDR1 MGHRA, CDR2 YSYEKL. The CDR3, as DNA: TGCGCCAGCAGCCCGGGGTATGGTGAAGCTTTCTTT. This gives the protein CASSPGYGEAFF.

The rearrangement uses TRBV3-1 (or the pseudogene TRBV3-2) and TRBJ2-4; TRBD1 matches at 8 bases. There are 15 residues in the CDR3. Germline V gives CDR1 LGHDT, CDR2 YNNKEL (reference sequence). V lost 3 bases and J lost 7; bases outside the gene matches: 8. As DNA, the CDR3 is TGTGCCAGCAGCCAGCAGACAGGGGCTTGGAACATTCAGTACTTC. Protein sequence: CASSQQTGAWNIQYF.